This TCR beta chain was identified in a study of regulatory T cells in long-lasting Graves disease. Study-level results: Persistent disease exhibited a predilection for TRBV28, TRBJ1-2 and TRBJ2-5. Accuracy could have been hurt by small sample size. Clonotypes that were public and shared totalled 2,741 in persistent patients versus about 1,000 in new patients. What was studied was peripheral blood only, and not thyroid tissue.

Sequencing libraries for TCR beta were prepared with iRepertoire HTBI primers and Arm-PCR of CDR3 regions. TCRdb recomputed calls from the multiplex PCR reads with MiXCR, one row per CDR3 protein. The table has about 420,000 distinct CDR3 sequences, about a quarter seen once. Germline CDR1 reads MNHNS; CDR2 reads SASEGT. V was clipped by 6 bases and J by 1 base, with 31 bases between them. CDR3 size: 20 residues. This clonotype has ten or more counts. Its cognate antigen is unknown. The time point: persistent/refractory GD, antithyroid drugs over 5 years with positive TRAb. There was RNA extracted from PBMCs, and the TCR library was made from it.

This chain uses TRBV6-1 with TRBJ2-7; either TRBD1 or TRBD2 may fit D (5 bases each). The clonotype was recovered from a female donor with Graves disease. The starting material was peripheral blood mononuclear cells (PBMCs), obtained when the disease was refractory, from a patient treated with antithyroid drugs. This chain's CDR3 is CASRPYLEGTQGPSSYEQYF. CDR3 bases: TGTGCCAGCAGACCCTACCTCGAAGGGACCCAAGGTCCCTCTTCCTACGAGCAGTACTTC.